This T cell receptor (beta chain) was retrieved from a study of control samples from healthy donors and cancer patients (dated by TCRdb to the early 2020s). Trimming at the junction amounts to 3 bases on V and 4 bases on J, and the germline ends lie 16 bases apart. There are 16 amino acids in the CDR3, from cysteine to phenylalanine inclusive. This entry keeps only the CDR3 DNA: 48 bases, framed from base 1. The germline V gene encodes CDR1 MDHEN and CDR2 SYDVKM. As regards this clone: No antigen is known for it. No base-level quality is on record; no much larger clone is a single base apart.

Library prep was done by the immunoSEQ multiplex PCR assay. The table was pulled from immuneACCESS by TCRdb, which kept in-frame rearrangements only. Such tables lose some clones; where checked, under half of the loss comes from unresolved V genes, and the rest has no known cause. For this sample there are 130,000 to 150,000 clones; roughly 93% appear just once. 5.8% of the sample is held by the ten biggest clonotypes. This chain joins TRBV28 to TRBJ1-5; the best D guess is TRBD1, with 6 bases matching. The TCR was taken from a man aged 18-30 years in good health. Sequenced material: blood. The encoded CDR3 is CASSLGGNTGNQPQHF. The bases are TGTGCCAGCAGTTTGGGGGGGAATACAGGGAATCAGCCCCAGCATTTT.